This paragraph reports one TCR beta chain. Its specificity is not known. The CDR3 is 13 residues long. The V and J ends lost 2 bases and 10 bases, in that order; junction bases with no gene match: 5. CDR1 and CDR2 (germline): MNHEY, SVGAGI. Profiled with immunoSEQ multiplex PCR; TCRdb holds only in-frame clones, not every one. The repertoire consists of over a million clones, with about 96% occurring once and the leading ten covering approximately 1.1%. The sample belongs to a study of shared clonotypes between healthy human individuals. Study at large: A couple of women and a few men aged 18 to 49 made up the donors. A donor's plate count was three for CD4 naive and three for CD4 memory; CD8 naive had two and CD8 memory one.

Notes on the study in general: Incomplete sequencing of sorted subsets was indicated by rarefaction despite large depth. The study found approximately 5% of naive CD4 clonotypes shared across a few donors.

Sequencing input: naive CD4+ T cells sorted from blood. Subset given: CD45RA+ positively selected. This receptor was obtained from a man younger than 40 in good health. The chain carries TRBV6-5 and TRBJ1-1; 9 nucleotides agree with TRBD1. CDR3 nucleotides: TGTGCCAGCAGTTACGATCTGGGACAGGGAGCTTTCTTT. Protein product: CASSYDLGQGAFF.